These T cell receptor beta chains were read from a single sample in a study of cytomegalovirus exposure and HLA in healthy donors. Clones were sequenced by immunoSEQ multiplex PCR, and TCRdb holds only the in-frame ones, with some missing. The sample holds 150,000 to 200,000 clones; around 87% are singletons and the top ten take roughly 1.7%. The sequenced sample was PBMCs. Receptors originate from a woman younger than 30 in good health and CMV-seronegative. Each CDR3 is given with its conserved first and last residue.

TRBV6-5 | CASSYGDGWTDTQYF
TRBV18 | CASSANRGRAGRTGELFF
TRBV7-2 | CASSLAGPSPYEQYF
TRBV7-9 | CASSSPGHPTQYF
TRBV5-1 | CASSSGRGDSYEQYF
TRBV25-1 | CASTLDRVGYNEQFF
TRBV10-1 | CASSGKAHKGGYTF
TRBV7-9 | CASSLVGQANEKLFF
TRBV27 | CASSLQGNPYGYTF
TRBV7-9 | CASSFRQGQETQYF
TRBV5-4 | CASSSSGTYNEQFF
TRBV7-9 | CASSFRVDATEAFF
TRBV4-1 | CASSQGRVAIADEQYF
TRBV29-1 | CSGTGNTEAFF
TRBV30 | CAWSEGADYGYTF
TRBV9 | CASSGTTGSYEQYF
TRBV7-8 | CASSLGLPTNTEAFF
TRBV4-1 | CASSQVTGGDYGYTF
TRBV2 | CASSEGLAAANTGELFF
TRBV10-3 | CAIRRGQGYGYTF
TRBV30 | CASTDRGLHEQYF
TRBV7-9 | CASSPGTGAYSYEQYF
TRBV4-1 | CASSQVSQVQAGFHEQYF
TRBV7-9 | CASSFGQGNEKLFF
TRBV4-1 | CASAPGGLNTEAFF
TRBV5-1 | CASRLVGGSTDTQYF
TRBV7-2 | CASSAGAASNQPQHF
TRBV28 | CVSSLYLSDYGYTF
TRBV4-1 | CASSQEGMRQETQYF
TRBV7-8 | CASLLAGGETQYF
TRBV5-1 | CASRAGTDTQYF
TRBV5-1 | CASSLALQGENTEAFF
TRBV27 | CASSATPYEQYF
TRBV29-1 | CSVTRVLMNTEAFF
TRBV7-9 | CASSERQGAEEKLFF
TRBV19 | CASSIGPGRGQTF
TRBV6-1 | CASSEARGSGRVEQFF
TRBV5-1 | CASSSRTGGSETQYF
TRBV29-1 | CSAAQDTNEKLFF
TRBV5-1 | CASSLRGVGANVLTF
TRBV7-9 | CASSGGQGNSPLHF
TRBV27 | CASRNTGTGVYNEQFF
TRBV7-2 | CASSPQAGGYEQYF
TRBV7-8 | CASTFRTFPGELFF
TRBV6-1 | CASGGQATNEKLFF
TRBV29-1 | CSVLLVGSGELFF
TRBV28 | CASSVTSGGLNEQYF